This TCR beta chain was captured in a study of cytomegalovirus exposure and HLA in healthy donors. Study in general: Later analysis reported that the 130 or so validation repertoires shared the platform of the 600 to 750 first-cohort repertoires.

Ten or more counts support this clone. The antigen is not known. Only in-frame clones appear in the TCRdb table, and some are missing; sequencing was by immunoSEQ multiplex PCR. Here the sample spans about 160,000 clones, around nine tenths being singletons. Donors came from a validation cohort of over 100 subjects, distinct from the first 666-subject cohort. The CDR3 loop spans 16 amino acids. V was trimmed by 6 bases and J by 3 bases, leaving 17 bases between them. Germline-derived CDR1 and CDR2 are MDHEN and SYDVKM. Study-level results: In vitro testing confirmed a few CMV-associated chains as specific for CMV antigens. A list of 150 or so TCR beta chains associated with cytomegalovirus was given.

The sample comprised PBMCs. The sequence came from a woman in her late teens or twenties in good health and CMV-seronegative. The genes are TRBV28 and TRBJ1-4, with a possible D match to TRBD1 (5 bases). The DNA for the CDR3 is TGTGCCAGCAGCATCCCTACAGGAGGGGCTAATGAAAAACTGTTTTTT. The encoded protein is CASSIPTGGANEKLFF.